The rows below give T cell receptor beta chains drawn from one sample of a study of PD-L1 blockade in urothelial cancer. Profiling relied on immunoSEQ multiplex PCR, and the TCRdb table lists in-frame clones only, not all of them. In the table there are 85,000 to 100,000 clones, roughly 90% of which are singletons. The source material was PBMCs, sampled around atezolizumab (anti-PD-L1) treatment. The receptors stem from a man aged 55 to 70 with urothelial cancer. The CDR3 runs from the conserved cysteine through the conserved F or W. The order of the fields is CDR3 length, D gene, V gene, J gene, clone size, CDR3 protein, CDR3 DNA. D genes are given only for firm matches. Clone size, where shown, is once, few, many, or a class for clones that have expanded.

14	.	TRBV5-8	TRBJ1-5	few	CASSLVGPEQPQHF	TGTGCCAGCAGCTTGGTTGGCCCCGAACAGCCCCAGCATTTT
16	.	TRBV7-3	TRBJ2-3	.	CASSLMRGGATDTQYF	TGTGCCAGCAGCTTAATGAGGGGGGGGGCTACAGATACGCAGTATTTT
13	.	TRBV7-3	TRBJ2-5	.	CASSYGGQETQYF	TGTGCCAGCAGCTACGGCGGCCAAGAGACCCAGTACTTC
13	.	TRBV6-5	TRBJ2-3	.	CASSYYGTDTQYF	TGTGCCAGCAGTTATTATGGCACAGATACGCAGTATTTT
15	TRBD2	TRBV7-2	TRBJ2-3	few	CASSFGGGMEDTQYF	TGTGCCAGCAGCTTCGGCGGGGGAATGGAAGATACGCAGTATTTT
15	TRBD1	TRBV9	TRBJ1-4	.	CASSVGQGRSEKLFF	TGTGCCAGCAGCGTAGGACAGGGACGGTCTGAAAAACTGTTTTTT
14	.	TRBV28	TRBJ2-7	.	CASRNRPPSNEQYF	TGTGCCAGCAGAAACCGACCACCTAGCAACGAGCAGTACTTC
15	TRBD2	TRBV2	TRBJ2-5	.	CASEGTSGFQETQYF	TGTGCCAGCGAGGGGACTAGCGGGTTCCAAGAGACCCAGTACTTC
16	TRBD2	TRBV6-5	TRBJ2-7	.	CASSYSTAGGPYEQYF	TGTGCCAGCAGTTACTCGACAGCGGGGGGACCCTACGAGCAGTACTTC
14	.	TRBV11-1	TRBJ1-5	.	CASSLSGVNQPQHF	TGTGCCAGCAGCTTGAGCGGGGTAAATCAGCCCCAGCATTTT
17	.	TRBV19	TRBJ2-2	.	CASSRSFGVENTGELFF	TGTGCCAGTAGCCGGTCTTTCGGGGTCGAGAACACCGGGGAGCTGTTTTTT
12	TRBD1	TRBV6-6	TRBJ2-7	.	CASSLQGWEQYF	TGTGCCAGCAGTCTACAGGGGTGGGAGCAGTACTTC
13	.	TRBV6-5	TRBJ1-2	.	CASTMGRDGGYTF	TGTGCCAGCACCATGGGGAGGGACGGCGGCTACACCTTC
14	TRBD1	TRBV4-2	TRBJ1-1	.	CASSSDRGYTEAFF	TGTGCCAGCAGCTCGGACAGGGGTTACACTGAAGCTTTCTTT
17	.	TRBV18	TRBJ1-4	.	CASSSQTPQGTNEKLFF	TGTGCCAGCTCGAGCCAAACACCACAGGGTACTAATGAAAAACTGTTTTTT
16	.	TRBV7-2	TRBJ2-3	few	CASSRDWRPGTDTQYF	TGTGCCAGCAGCCGGGACTGGCGGCCGGGCACAGATACGCAGTATTTT
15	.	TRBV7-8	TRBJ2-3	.	CASSPRRGPGDTQYF	TGTGCCAGCAGCCCCCGGAGGGGACCCGGAGATACGCAGTATTTT
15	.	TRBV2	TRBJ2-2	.	CASGGGDALTGELFF	TGTGCCAGCGGAGGGGGGGACGCTCTAACCGGGGAGCTGTTTTTT
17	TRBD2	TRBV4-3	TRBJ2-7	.	CASSRGLAGDVPYEQYF	TGCGCCAGCAGCCGCGGACTAGCGGGAGACGTCCCCTACGAGCAGTACTTC
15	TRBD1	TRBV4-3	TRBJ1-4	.	CASSQGQGPNEKLFF	TGCGCCAGCAGCCAGGGACAGGGGCCTAATGAAAAACTGTTTTTT
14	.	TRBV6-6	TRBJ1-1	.	CASSPGGPNTEAFF	TGTGCCAGCAGTCCCGGCGGTCCGAACACTGAAGCTTTCTTT
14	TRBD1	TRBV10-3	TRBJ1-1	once	CAIRGTGVNTEAFF	TGTGCCATCAGAGGGACAGGAGTAAACACTGAAGCTTTCTTT
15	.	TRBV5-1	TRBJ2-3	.	CASSLTGSSTDTQYF	TGCGCCAGCAGCTTGACAGGGAGTAGCACAGATACGCAGTATTTT